A selection of T cell receptor beta chains follows, all from one sample in a study of T cells expressing NK-cell markers. TCRdb processed the 5' RACE reads again and assigns one entry to each CDR3 protein, with no DNA. This specimen shows under 600,000 distinct CDR3 sequences; the ten leading clones hold roughly 1.4%. Material: blood T cells: a sorted CD56 or NKG2C T cell subset, CD4+ or CD8+ T cells, or bulk PBMC T cells (not recorded which). The receptor set was obtained from a woman aged 45-60 years in good health. The CDR3 runs from the conserved cysteine through the conserved F or W. Each record gives: CDR3 protein, J gene, V gene.

CDR3 protein: CASSLVLGKAEAFF; J gene: TRBJ1-1; V gene: TRBV5-8
CDR3 protein: CATTSGTKDEQYF; J gene: TRBJ2-7; V gene: TRBV10-3
CDR3 protein: CASSPLGGGSKQAGPFF; J gene: TRBJ2-2; V gene: TRBV4-1
CDR3 protein: CATSRTSGRANTGELFF; J gene: TRBJ2-2; V gene: TRBV6-6
CDR3 protein: CASSTRPDHLAKNIQYF; J gene: TRBJ2-4; V gene: TRBV5-1
CDR3 protein: CSAPTLLAGLYNEQFF; J gene: TRBJ2-1; V gene: TRBV20-1
CDR3 protein: CASSREPINNEQFF; J gene: TRBJ2-1; V gene: TRBV12-3/TRBV12-4
CDR3 protein: CAWTPGQEKLFF; J gene: TRBJ1-4; V gene: TRBV30
CDR3 protein: CSVDGTEYNEQFF; J gene: TRBJ2-1; V gene: TRBV29-1
CDR3 protein: CSGQTGFEQYF; J gene: TRBJ2-7; V gene: TRBV29-1
CDR3 protein: CSARDGNRGNFYEQYF; J gene: TRBJ2-7; V gene: TRBV20-1
CDR3 protein: CASSQEVPKPHEQYF; J gene: TRBJ2-7; V gene: TRBV4-1
CDR3 protein: CASSLETGGLLPQFF; J gene: TRBJ2-1; V gene: TRBV7-8
CDR3 protein: CASSEGKGLQETQYF; J gene: TRBJ2-5; V gene: TRBV12-3/TRBV12-4
CDR3 protein: CASSHTGGEQFF; J gene: TRBJ2-1; V gene: TRBV3-1
CDR3 protein: CATSRDWTASGANVLTF; J gene: TRBJ2-6; V gene: TRBV15
CDR3 protein: CASRATRGGNEKLFF; J gene: TRBJ1-4; V gene: TRBV6-5